What follows describes a single T cell receptor beta chain. Its antigen is currently unknown. In germline, CDR1 is SGHNT, CDR2 YYREEE (reference sequence). The V segment lost 4 bases and the J segment 4 bases; nucleotides outside the gene matches: 10. The CDR3 is made up of 16 amino acids. The sample originates from a study of shared clonotypes between healthy human individuals. Findings and limits, study-wide: Richness estimates generally favored naive over memory subsets. Generation probability values for non-shared clonotypes were lower than those for clonotypes shared by all four donors.

Profiling relied on immunoSEQ multiplex PCR, and the TCRdb table lists in-frame clones only, not all of them. The repertoire holds about 1 million clones, with about 84% as singletons. The V and J genes are TRBV5-4 and TRBJ2-3, with 9 bases matching TRBD1. The sequencing input was memory CD4+ T cells from PBMCs. Subset noted: CD45RA-negative fraction. The source of this sequence is a man aged 18-30 years in good health. Some clones in this sample may be carry-over from other donors' samples. CDR3 nucleotide sequence: TGTGCCAGCAGCACCCGGACAGGGGCACTCCCAGATACGCAGTATTTT. Its protein is CASSTRTGALPDTQYF.